This section outlines one TCR beta chain sequence together with its context. This entry is derived from a study of blood T cell repertoires in COVID-19. Study in general: The United States, Italy and Spain supplied acute and convalescent COVID-19 samples.

As handled by the study authors: Estimation of nucleated cell counts was performed using reference gene primer amplification. The table came from immunoSEQ multiplex PCR; TCRdb's copy has only in-frame clones and leaves some out. Clonal size and the V and J genes are those of that table, whereas D and trimming came from the DNA. Of about 40,000 clones in the sample, over 75% are singletons; the top ten hold 9%. Sequenced input: peripheral blood. The TCR sequence derives from a woman between 70 and 85 years old with acute or convalescent COVID-19.

The DNA of the CDR3 is TGCAGTGCCTGGACAGGGAGAGCTTTCTTT. Amino acids: CSAWTGRAFF. The genes are TRBV20-1 and TRBJ1-1, with TRBD1 matching 8 bases. This CDR3 has 10 amino acids. V was pared by 6 bases and J by 10 bases, with 4 bases of the junction left unmatched. Germline CDR1 is DFQATT and CDR2 is SNEGSKA (reference sequence).